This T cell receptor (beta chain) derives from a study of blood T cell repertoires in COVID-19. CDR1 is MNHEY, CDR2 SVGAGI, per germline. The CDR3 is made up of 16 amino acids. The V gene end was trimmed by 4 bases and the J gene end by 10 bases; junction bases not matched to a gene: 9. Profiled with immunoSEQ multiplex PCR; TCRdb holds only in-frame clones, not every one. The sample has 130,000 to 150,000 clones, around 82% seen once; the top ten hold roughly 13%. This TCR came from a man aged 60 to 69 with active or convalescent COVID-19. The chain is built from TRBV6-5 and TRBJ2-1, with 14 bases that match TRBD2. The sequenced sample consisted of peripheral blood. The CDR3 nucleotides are TGTGCCAGCAGTTCGCCGACTAGCGGGAGGGTCGTGGAGCAGTTCTTC. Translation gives CASSSPTSGRVVEQFF.